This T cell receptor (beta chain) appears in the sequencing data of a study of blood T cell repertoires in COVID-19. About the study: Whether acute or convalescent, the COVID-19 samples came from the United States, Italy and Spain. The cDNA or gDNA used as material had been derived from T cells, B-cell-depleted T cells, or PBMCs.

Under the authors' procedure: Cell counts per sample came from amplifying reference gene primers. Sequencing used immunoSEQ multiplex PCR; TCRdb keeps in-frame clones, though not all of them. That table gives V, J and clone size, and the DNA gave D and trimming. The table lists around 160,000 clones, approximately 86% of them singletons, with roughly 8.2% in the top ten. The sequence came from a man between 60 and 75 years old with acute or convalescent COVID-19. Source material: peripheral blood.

CDR3 nucleotide sequence: TGCAGCGGGGCTAGCGGGGAGGTTAATGAGCAGTTCTTC. Amino acid sequence: CSGASGEVNEQFF. The genes are TRBV29-1 and TRBJ2-1; 9 bases map to TRBD2. Germline V lookup: CDR1 SQVTM, CDR2 ANQGSEA. The CDR3 extends over 13 amino acids. J gave up 7 bases and V 7 bases, and 8 bases lay outside the gene matches.